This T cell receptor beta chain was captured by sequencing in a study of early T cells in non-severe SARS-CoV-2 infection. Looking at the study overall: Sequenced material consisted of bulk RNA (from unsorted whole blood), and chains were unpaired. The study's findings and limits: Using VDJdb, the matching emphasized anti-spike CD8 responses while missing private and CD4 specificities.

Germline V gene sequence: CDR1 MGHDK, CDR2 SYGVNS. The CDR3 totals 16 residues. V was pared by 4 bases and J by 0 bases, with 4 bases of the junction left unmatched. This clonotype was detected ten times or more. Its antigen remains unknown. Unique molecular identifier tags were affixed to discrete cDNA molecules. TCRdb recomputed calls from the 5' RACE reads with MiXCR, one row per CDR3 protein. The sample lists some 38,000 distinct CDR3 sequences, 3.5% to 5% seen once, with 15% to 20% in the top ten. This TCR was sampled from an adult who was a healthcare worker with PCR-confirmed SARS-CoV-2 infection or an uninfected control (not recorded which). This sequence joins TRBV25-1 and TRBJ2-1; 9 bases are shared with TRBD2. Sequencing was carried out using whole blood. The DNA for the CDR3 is TGTGCCAGCAGTGCAAAGCGGGGGGCCTCCTACAATGAGCAGTTCTTC. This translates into CASSAKRGASYNEQFF. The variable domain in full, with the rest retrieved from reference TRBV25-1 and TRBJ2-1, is EADIYQTPRYLVIGTGKKITLECSQTMGHDKMYWYQQDPGMELHLIHYSYGVNSTEKGDLSSESTVSRIRTEHFPLTLESARPSHTSQYLCASSAKRGASYNEQFFGPGTRLTVL.